This TCR beta chain originates from a study of blood T cell repertoires in COVID-19. Those enrolled in Seattle joined during active infection and were followed longitudinally afterward. Notes on this clone: The junction does not match germline at one end; this may be a read error.

Germline CDR1 and CDR2: SSHAT and FNYEAQ (reference sequence). The CDR3 runs to 12 residues. Original data processing: Amplifying reference gene primers gave estimates of nucleated cell counts. Produced via immunoSEQ multiplex PCR; TCRdb's table is partial and in-frame only. That table furnishes V, J and clone size, whereas the DNA furnished D and trimming. The repertoire holds 150,000 or so clones, with approximately 86% as singletons. The chain links TRBV7-7 to TRBJ2-1; D is ambiguous. The sequencing input was peripheral blood. The sequence came from a man in his sixties with COVID-19, enrolled during active disease. CDR3 coding DNA: TGTGCTAGCAGCCCACTCTACAATGAGCAGTTCTTC. Its protein is CASSPLYNEQFF.